One sample yielded the 8 T cell receptor beta chains listed below, sequenced in a study of cytomegalovirus exposure and HLA in healthy donors. This PCR relied on a set of 60 Vbeta primers and 13 Jbeta primers. Assay used: immunoSEQ multiplex PCR; TCRdb lists only in-frame clones, some missing. The sample carries more than 110,000 clones, about two thirds recorded once. Sequencing used PBMCs. These receptors all stem from a woman in her sixties in good health and CMV-seropositive.

This sequence joins TRBV9 and TRBJ2-7; 13 positions agree with TRBD2. Germline V gives CDR1 SGDLS, CDR2 YYNGEE. The CDR3 spans 14 residues. V was clipped by 3 bases and J by 6 bases; unmatched bases: 3. This CDR3 reads CASSGTSGGGEQYF. The CDR3 DNA is TGTGCCAGCAGCGGGACTAGCGGGGGCGGCGAGCAGTACTTC.

The rearrangement joins TRBV5-4 to TRBJ2-5, with a possible D match to TRBD2 (5 bases). The V gene's germline CDR1 is SGHNT and CDR2 YYREEE (reference sequence). CDR3 size: 14 residues. Trimming took 0 bases from V and 3 from J, leaving 9 bases between them. CDR3 in amino acids: CASSLGPSKETQYF. In DNA form, the CDR3 reads TGTGCCAGCAGCTTGGGGCCTAGCAAAGAGACCCAGTACTTC.

This chain uses TRBV5-4 with TRBJ2-3, with unresolved D. The germline CDR1 and CDR2 sequences are SGHNT and YYREEE (reference sequence). This CDR3 has 13 residues. V was pared by 7 bases and J by 3 bases, with 12 bases between. The CDR3 sequence: CASSSLATDTQYF. DNA for the CDR3: TGTGCCAGCTCCAGTCTTGCTACAGATACGCAGTATTTT.

The chain joins TRBV28 to TRBJ1-2; 10 positions agree with TRBD1. The CDR3 is 15 residues long. Germline loops: CDR1 MDHEN, CDR2 SYDVKM. Trimming took 6 bases from V and 3 from J; bases not matched to a gene: 7. Here the CDR3 reads CASRGPGTGDYGYTF. As DNA, the CDR3 is TGTGCCAGCAGAGGGCCCGGGACAGGGGACTATGGCTACACCTTC.

This clone appeared once. The V call is TRBV5-1, the J call TRBJ1-1, with TRBD1 identical over 7 bases. This CDR3 contains 16 residues. V shed 4 bases, J shed 6 bases, and the junction held 15 bases outside the gene matches. The V gene's germline CDR1 is SGHRS and CDR2 YFSETQ. For the CDR3, the DNA is TGCGCCAGCAGCCAATTCCCGGGACAGACCCCCTCTGAAGCTTTCTTT. Translating gives CASSQFPGQTPSEAFF.

The rearrangement uses TRBV20-1 and TRBJ1-1; D gene ambiguous. CDR3 length: 11 residues. The ends were cut back, 4 bases at V and 2 bases at J, with 5 bases in the middle. Germline loops: CDR1 DFQATT, CDR2 SNEGSKA (reference sequence). CDR3: CSAKPNTEAFF. For the CDR3, the DNA is TGCAGTGCTAAGCCCAACACTGAAGCTTTCTTT.

On this clone: The junction departs from germline at one end; a sequencing error may be responsible. The V gene is TRBV7-7, the J gene TRBJ2-2; D unresolved. Per the germline V gene, CDR1 is SSHAT and CDR2 is FNYEAQ (reference sequence). CDR3 length: 13 amino acids. DNA of the CDR3: TGTGCTAGCAGCTTAGCCAGTACCGGGGAGCTGTTTTTT. Amino acids: CASSLASTGELFF.

This chain joins TRBV11-1 and TRBJ2-1, with 9 positions matching TRBD2. This CDR3 comprises 13 residues. Germline assignment: CDR1 SGHAT and CDR2 FQDESV (reference sequence). The V gene end was trimmed by 1 base and the J gene end by 9 bases; junction bases not matched to a gene: 1. Here the CDR3 reads CASSLGGRVEQFF. DNA of the CDR3: TGTGCCAGCAGCTTAGGCGGGAGGGTTGAGCAGTTCTTC.